A single sample gave rise to the 27 T cell receptor beta chains below, sequenced in a study of T cells in Graves' hyperthyroidism and ophthalmopathy. TCR beta CDR3 sequences were amplified from RNA transcripts. TCR CDR3 underwent first-round RT-PCR with the HTBI primer set. MiXCR was run by TCRdb on the multiplex PCR reads, yielding one entry per CDR3 protein. The sample contains approximately 200,000 distinct CDR3 sequences, 18% of which appear only once. Sequences were obtained from blood. The receptors shown here come from a man in his forties with Graves' hyperthyroidism.

This clonotype has a count of ten or more. The chain recombines TRBV7-2 with TRBJ2-5; the match to TRBD2 covers 9 bases. The V segment lost 4 bases and the J segment 4 bases; nucleotides outside the gene matches: 7. CDR1 is SGHTA and CDR2 is FQGNSA in the germline V gene. CDR3 length: 15 residues. The CDR3 loop is CASSSQRGAGETQYF. In nucleotides, the CDR3 is TGTGCCAGCAGCTCCCAGCGGGGGGCTGGAGAGACCCAGTACTTC.

This clonotype was seen at least ten times. J is TRBJ2-5 and V is TRBV13; a weak D match, TRBD2 (6 bases). With 5 bases removed from V and 4 bases from J, the gap between germline ends came to 11 bases. The CDR3 totals 13 residues. Per germline, CDR1 PRHDT and CDR2 FYEKMQ (reference sequence). CDR3 sequence (DNA): TGTGCCAGCAGCGGAGGGGCTCCAGAGACCCAGTACTTC. Encoded protein: CASSGGAPETQYF.

This clonotype was seen a few times. The chain recombines TRBV5-1 with TRBJ2-7; D possibly corresponds to TRBD1 (6 bases). Germline CDR1 is SGHRS and CDR2 is YFSETQ. CDR3 length: 13 amino acids. The ends were cut back, 3 bases at V and 3 bases at J, with 10 bases in the middle. The CDR3 sequence: CASSSSDSYEQYF. DNA of the CDR3: TGCGCCAGCAGCTCATCGGACAGCTACGAGCAGTACTTC.

This clonotype was seen repeatedly, ten times or more. The chain uses TRBV6-1 and TRBJ2-5, with 8 bases matching TRBD1. From germline, CDR1 is MNHNS and CDR2 SASEGT. V lost 2 bases to trimming and J lost 4 bases; unmatched junction nucleotides: 6. The CDR3 consists of 15 residues. CDR3 protein: CASSETQGAGETQYF. CDR3 DNA sequence: TGTGCCAGCAGTGAAACGCAGGGGGCGGGAGAGACCCAGTACTTC.

This clonotype was recorded a few times. The chain carries TRBV20-1 and TRBJ2-2; D unresolved. There are 14 residues in the CDR3. Trimming removed 1 base from V and 1 base from J, with 7 bases in between. Germline lookup yields CDR1 DFQATT and CDR2 SNEGSKA (reference sequence). CDR3 region: CSARGERNTGELFF. CDR3 coding DNA: TGCAGTGCTAGAGGGGAACGGAACACCGGGGAGCTGTTTTTT.

For this clonotype: A much larger clonotype is one base distant, so this may be a read error. The chain carries TRBV5-1 and TRBJ2-1, with D maybe TRBD1 (5 bases). From germline, CDR1 is SGHRS and CDR2 YFSETQ. The length of the CDR3 is 15 residues. CDR3 coding DNA: TGCGCCAGCGGCTTGGACACCTCGTCTTACAATGAGCAGTTCTTC. Translation: CASGLDTSSYNEQFF.

This clonotype was recorded many times. This chain links TRBV11-3 with TRBJ2-3; either TRBD1 or TRBD2 may fit D (5 bases each). V was clipped by 3 bases and J by 4 bases, with 8 bases between them. From germline, CDR1 is SGHNT and CDR2 YENEEA. The CDR3 contains 13 residues. This CDR3 is CASSLQGADTQYF. As DNA, the CDR3 is TGTGCCAGCAGCTTGCAGGGAGCAGATACGCAGTATTTT.

This clonotype was seen repeatedly, ten times or more. This chain links TRBV6-2 or TRBV6-3 with TRBJ2-7; TRBD2 is a possible D gene (6 bases). The CDR3 loop spans 16 amino acids. Trimming took off 2 bases at V and 0 bases at J, with 14 bases between the two ends. Germline lookup yields CDR1 MNHEY and CDR2 SVGEGT. The CDR3 sequence: CASSYGRRGSSYEQYF. For the CDR3, the DNA is TGTGCCAGCAGTTACGGGCGGCGGGGTAGCTCCTACGAGCAGTACTTC.

About this clonotype: A read error is possible here, since a much larger clone lies one base away. CDR3 in amino acids: CASSPDGRGYTGELSF. The DNA of the CDR3 is TGTGCCAGCAGCCCCGACGGCAGGGGTTACACCGGGGAGCTGTCTTTT. The chain uses TRBV7-3 and TRBJ2-2, with D maybe TRBD1 (6 bases). CDR1 is SGHTA and CDR2 is FQGTGA in the germline V gene. CDR3 length: 16 residues.

In this sample, this clonotype turned up a few times. This rearrangement joins TRBV7-6 to TRBJ1-3; a possible D gene is TRBD1 (5 bases). This CDR3 comprises 14 residues. Germline CDR1 reads SGHVS; CDR2 reads FNYEAQ. V was cut by 4 bases and J by 1 base, with 8 bases left in between. CDR3 coding DNA: TGTGCCAGCAGCTCAGGGTTGTCTGGAAACACCATATATTTT. This encodes CASSSGLSGNTIYF.

This clonotype was detected many times. The rearrangement links TRBV18 to TRBJ2-5, with 7 bases lining up with TRBD2. The CDR3 covers 15 residues. With V trimmed by 8 bases and J by 1 base, 10 bases remained unmatched. Germline V gene lookup returns CDR1 KGHSH and CDR2 LQKENI. The CDR3 nucleotides are TGTGCCAGCACGGGGGGATCGGGCCTCCAAGAGACCCAGTACTTC. Translated, it gives CASTGGSGLQETQYF. The entire variable domain, with the rest obtained from reference TRBV18 and TRBJ2-5, is as follows: NAGVMQNPRHLVRRRGQEARLRCSPMKGHSHVYWYRQLPEEGLKFMVYLQKENIIDESGMPKERFSAEFPKEGPSILRIQQVVRGDSAAYFCASTGGSGLQETQYFGPGTRLLVL.

This clonotype appeared many times. The rearrangement links TRBV6-1 to TRBJ1-3, with D tentatively TRBD1 (6 bases). Germline CDR1 is MNHNS and CDR2 is SASEGT. Trimming took off 7 bases at V and 0 bases at J, with 10 bases between the two ends. This CDR3 comprises 14 residues. DNA for the CDR3: TGTGCCAGCATGGGGGGGCTCTCTGGAAACACCATATATTTT. Translation gives CASMGGLSGNTIYF.

This clonotype was recorded a few times. A much larger clone lies a single base off, so this may be a read error. The chain links TRBV18 to TRBJ2-4, with D maybe TRBD1 (6 bases). Germline V lookup: CDR1 KGHSH, CDR2 LQKENI. The CDR3 is 13 amino acids. The CDR3 loop reads CASSTGSKSIQYF. In DNA form, the CDR3 reads TGTGCCAGCTCAACAGGGTCTAAAAGCATTCAGTACTTC.

A remark on this clonotype: A much larger clonotype is one base distant, so this may be a read error. It is likely a read error, because the conserved phenylalanine at the end of the CDR3 is missing. The chain links TRBV2 to TRBJ1-5, with 10 bases identical to TRBD1. The CDR3 totals 13 residues. The ends lost 4 bases at V and 7 bases at J; junction bases unmatched: 1. The V gene's germline CDR1 is SNHLY and CDR2 FYNNEI. The CDR3 nucleotides are TGTGCCAGCAGTGGGACAGGGGGACAGCCCCAGCATCTT. Protein product: CASSGTGGQPQHL.

The rearrangement links TRBV29-1 to TRBJ2-7; perhaps D is TRBD1 or TRBD2 (5 bases each). The CDR3 totals 13 residues. The germline CDR1 and CDR2 sequences are SQVTM and ANQGSEA. Trimming took 6 bases from V and 0 from J, leaving 12 bases between them. The CDR3 bases are TGCAGCGTACGGGACGGCCGCTCCTACGAGCAGTACTTC. Amino acid sequence: CSVRDGRSYEQYF.

V usage is TRBV15 and J usage is TRBJ2-3, with TRBD2 identical over 10 bases. CDR3 length: 17 residues. Trimming cost V 0 bases and J 3 bases; bases outside gene matches: 6. Per the germline V gene, CDR1 is LNHNV and CDR2 is YYDKDF (reference sequence). The DNA for the CDR3 is TGTGCCACCAGCAGAGATACCCTAGCGGGGGCAACAGATACGCAGTATTTT. This translates into CATSRDTLAGATDTQYF.

This chain joins TRBV20-1 and TRBJ1-5; 7 nucleotides agree with TRBD1. Germline V gives CDR1 DFQATT, CDR2 SNEGSKA (reference sequence). This CDR3 contains 14 residues. Losses at the gene ends were 4 bases for V and 6 bases for J; bases not matched to a gene: 9. The CDR3 DNA sequence: TGCAGTGCTACGACAGGGCTTGGTGGTCAGCCCCAGCATTTT. This translates into CSATTGLGGQPQHF.

This clonotype was seen a few times. A read error is possible here, since a much larger clone lies one base away. The V call is TRBV20-1, the J call TRBJ2-3; no clear D. Trimming stripped 0 bases from V and 3 bases from J, with 4 bases between. The germline CDR1 and CDR2 sequences are DFQATT and SNEGSKA (reference sequence). CDR3 length equals 12 residues. CDR3 bases: TGCAGTGCTAGAGAACTAACAGATACGCAGTATTTT. Protein: CSARELTDTQYF.

In its sample, this clonotype was seen a few times. The chain recombines TRBV30 with TRBJ2-5; D might be TRBD2 (5 bases). CDR3 size: 14 residues. Germline CDR1 GTSNPN, CDR2 SVGIG (reference sequence). Trimming shortened V by 0 bases and J by 2 bases, and 10 bases separated the two germline ends. CDR3 nucleotide sequence: TGTGCCTGGAGTGTACTTGGAGGTCAAGAGACCCAGTACTTC. As protein: CAWSVLGGQETQYF.

The chain recombines TRBV12-3 or TRBV12-4 with TRBJ2-3, with D possibly being TRBD1 (5 bases). Trimming left V 6 bases short and J 3 bases short, with 13 bases between. The CDR3 has 14 amino acids. The CDR3 sequence is CASSRRVGTDTQYF. As DNA, the CDR3 is TGTGCCAGCAGCCGCAGGGTGGGTACAGATACGCAGTATTTT.

Many counts were recorded for this clonotype. The chain employs TRBV7-3 and TRBJ1-4; 8 nucleotides agree with TRBD1. This CDR3 has 15 amino acids. The V and J ends lost 5 bases and 6 bases, in that order; junction bases with no gene match: 8. Germline V gene lookup returns CDR1 SGHTA and CDR2 FQGTGA. The CDR3 nucleotides read TGTGCCAGCAGCAACGGACAGGGAGATCATGAAAAACTGTTTTTT. It is translated as CASSNGQGDHEKLFF.

This clonotype was counted at least ten times. The gene calls are TRBV7-8 and TRBJ2-2; the D is unclear. The germline CDR1 and CDR2 sequences are SGHVS and FQNEAQ. Trimming removed 7 bases from V and 1 base from J, with 10 bases in between. The CDR3 is 14 amino acids. CDR3 nucleotides: TGTGCCAGCACCGTACCGGAGAACACCGGGGAGCTGTTTTTT. Translated, it gives CASTVPENTGELFF.

This chain uses TRBV2 with TRBJ2-1; the D is unclear. V lost 3 bases to trimming and J lost 10 bases, with 13 bases between them. CDR1 is SNHLY, CDR2 FYNNEI, per germline. The CDR3 is 13 amino acids. The CDR3: CASSDGSLGEQFF. The CDR3 bases are TGTGCCAGCAGTGACGGCTCCTTGGGAGAGCAGTTCTTC.

The chain employs TRBV6-2 or TRBV6-3 and TRBJ2-3, with 7 bases that match TRBD1. Germline loops: CDR1 MNHEY, CDR2 SVGEGT. J gave up 3 bases and V 5 bases, and 5 bases lay outside the gene matches. This CDR3 comprises 14 residues. DNA of the CDR3: TGTGCCAGCAGTGGACAGGACGGAACAGATACGCAGTATTTT. Translating gives CASSGQDGTDTQYF.

The rearrangement uses TRBV27 and TRBJ2-5, with a weak D call TRBD2 (6 bases). Germline lookup yields CDR1 MNHEY and CDR2 SMNVEV (reference sequence). V was trimmed by 0 bases and J by 5 bases, leaving 16 bases between them. This CDR3 has 16 residues. CDR3 in amino acids: CASSLSWAGLGETQYF. The CDR3 DNA is TGTGCCAGCAGTTTATCGTGGGCGGGGTTAGGCGAGACCCAGTACTTC.

J is TRBJ1-1 and V is TRBV2; TRBD1 aligns across 8 bases. The trim removed 7 bases at V and 4 bases at J, leaving 14 bases unmatched. CDR1 SNHLY and CDR2 FYNNEI come from the germline V gene. The CDR3 is 16 amino acids. DNA for the CDR3: TGTGCCAGCACCTCGAATTCACAGGGGGTGGGCACTGAAGCTTTCTTT. It is translated as CASTSNSQGVGTEAFF.

The sample holds many counts of this clonotype. The rearrangement uses TRBV6-1 and TRBJ2-2; no reliable D call. The CDR3 spans 14 residues. V lost 1 base and J lost 6, with 9 bases in between. Germline CDR1 MNHNS, CDR2 SASEGT. The CDR3 loop is CASSEERAAGELFF. Written as DNA, the CDR3 is TGTGCCAGCAGTGAAGAAAGGGCAGCCGGGGAGCTGTTTTTT.